The 11 T cell receptor beta chains reported below all come from one sample, sequenced in a study of T cell repertoires in cytomegalovirus infection. TCRdb re-called the reads through MiXCR, storing one row per CDR3 protein. The sample yields tens of thousands of distinct CDR3 sequences, 20% to 30% seen once. These TCRs' antigens remain unknown. The sample in question was CD8+ T cells from cultured PBMCs, obtained from culture after CMV antigen stimulation. Receptor source: a human donor in good health (CMV status not recorded). Some clones in this sample may be carry-over from other donors' samples.

This clonotype was seen many times. The chain uses TRBV30 and TRBJ1-1; D may be TRBD1 (5 bases). Germline V gene lookup returns CDR1 GTSNPN and CDR2 SVGIG (reference sequence). The CDR3 runs 15 residues. Trimming removed 5 bases at V and 3 bases at J, with 19 bases between. CDR3 protein: CAWSIPGDRYTEAFF. The DNA of the CDR3 is TGTGCCTGGTCTATCCCGGGGGATCGGTACACTGAAGCTTTCTTT.

As regards this clonotype: This could be a read error, since a much larger clone is one nucleotide away. V is TRBV6-1 and J is TRBJ2-2, with a tentative D call TRBD2 (5 bases). The CDR3 is 11 residues long. CDR1 is MNHNS, CDR2 SASEGT, per germline. The CDR3 is CASESPGELSF. The CDR3 DNA is TGTGCCAGCGAGAGCCCCGGGGAGCTGTCTTTT.

This clonotype came up a few times. V and J are TRBV6-1 and TRBJ1-1; D remains unclear. This CDR3 comprises 14 residues. Germline assignment: CDR1 MNHNS and CDR2 SASEGT. V was clipped by 6 bases and J by 3 bases, with 14 bases between them. The CDR3 sequence: CASSPYRTDTEAFF. DNA for the CDR3: TGTGCCAGCAGCCCATATCGCACGGACACTGAAGCTTTCTTT.

This clonotype was recorded at least ten times. The chain uses TRBV7-9 and TRBJ2-7; D tentatively reads TRBD1 or TRBD2 (5 bases each). This CDR3 region has 16 residues. In germline, CDR1 is SEHNR, CDR2 FQNEAQ (reference sequence). Trimming left V 4 bases short and J 2 bases short, with 18 bases between. CDR3 amino acids: CASSSARQTTPYEQYF. The CDR3 nucleotides read TGTGCCAGCAGCTCCGCGAGACAGACTACCCCCTACGAGCAGTACTTC.

V and J are TRBV18 and TRBJ1-1, with D possibly TRBD1 on 5 matching bases. The V gene's germline CDR1 is KGHSH and CDR2 LQKENI. Trimming removed 1 base from V and 0 bases from J, with 12 bases in between. This CDR3 is 16 amino acids long. The CDR3 sequence: CASSPQPGHLNTEAFF. As DNA, the CDR3 is TGTGCCAGCTCACCACAGCCCGGACACCTGAACACTGAAGCTTTCTTT.

In this sample, this clonotype turned up a few times. The rearrangement uses TRBV25-1 and TRBJ2-7; unclear D gene. Germline CDR1 MGHDK, CDR2 SYGVNS. This CDR3 contains 15 residues. V lost 1 base to trimming and J lost 0 bases, with 10 bases between them. CDR3 sequence (DNA): TGTGCCAGCAGTGAATCCGGTACGAGCTCCTACGAGCAGTACTTC. The encoded protein is CASSESGTSSYEQYF.

V and J are TRBV29-1 and TRBJ2-7; the D gene is possibly TRBD1 (6 bases). V was shortened by 7 bases and J by 4 bases, with 11 bases between the two germline ends. The CDR3 totals 11 residues. Germline lookup yields CDR1 SQVTM and CDR2 ANQGSEA. CDR3 in DNA: TGCAGCGGATTACAGGGATACGAGCAGTACTTC. Protein product: CSGLQGYEQYF.

This clonotype was picked up a small number of times. The rearrangement uses TRBV24-1 and TRBJ2-7; D ambiguous. CDR1 KGHDR and CDR2 SFDVKD come from the germline V gene. Trimming removed 5 bases at V and 6 bases at J, with 7 bases between. There are 11 residues in the CDR3. CDR3 coding DNA: TGTGCCACCAGTGCCTCGGGCGAGCAGTACTTC. It translates to CATSASGEQYF.

The V and J genes are TRBV28 and TRBJ2-3, with D possibly TRBD2 on 5 matching bases. V lost 3 bases and J 4 bases, leaving 14 bases between the germline ends. The CDR3 consists of 15 residues. CDR1 and CDR2 (germline): MDHEN, SYDVKM. The CDR3 DNA is TGTGCCAGCAGTTTCGAGGGTACATGGTCAGATACGCAGTATTTT. Protein product: CASSFEGTWSDTQYF.

The chain has TRBV20-1 and TRBJ1-6, with D tentatively TRBD1 (6 bases). The CDR3 length is 19 residues. V lost 0 bases to trimming and J lost 0 bases, with 18 bases between them. CDR1 is DFQATT and CDR2 is SNEGSKA in the germline V gene (reference sequence). The CDR3 DNA reads as TGCAGTGCTAGAGATCGGGGAGGGGGGGGAAGCTCCTATAATTCACCCCTCCACTTT. Amino acid sequence: CSARDRGGGGSSYNSPLHF.

This clonotype occurred a few times. This chain links TRBV11-3 with TRBJ2-7; perhaps TRBD1 as D (6 bases). Germline-derived CDR1 and CDR2 are SGHNT and YENEEA. CDR3 size: 14 residues. Trimming removed 4 bases from V and 3 bases from J, with 13 bases in between. CDR3 loop: CASSSAQGNYEQYF. In nucleotides, the CDR3 is TGTGCCAGCAGCTCGGCCCAGGGGAACTACGAGCAGTACTTC.